This T cell receptor (beta chain) stems from a study of Siglec-9 on CD8 T cells in melanoma. Sequenced by immunoSEQ multiplex PCR; TCRdb stores in-frame clones only, minus some. The sample lists roughly 30,000 clones, 80% occurring once. With 1 base removed from V and 0 bases from J, the gap between germline ends came to 13 bases. Germline CDR1 reads SEHNR; CDR2 reads FQNEAQ (reference sequence). The CDR3 length is 16 residues. A note on this clone: Its specificity is not known.

The study, taken as a whole, reports: An effector memory CD8+ subset marked by Siglec-9 reportedly appeared to gather in melanoma.

Sequencing was performed on Siglec-9- CD8+ T cells sorted from blood. The clonotype originates from a human donor in good health. This chain joins TRBV7-9 and TRBJ2-7; D call uncertain. CDR3 in amino acids: CASSLVSAQSSYEQYF. The CDR3 DNA follows: TGTGCCAGCAGCTTAGTTTCAGCTCAAAGCTCCTACGAGCAGTACTTC.